These 26 T cell receptor beta chains were all obtained from the same sample, sequenced in a study of blood T cell repertoires in COVID-19. Only in-frame clones appear in the TCRdb table, and some are missing; sequencing was by immunoSEQ multiplex PCR. The table includes under 150,000 clones, 90% detected once. Sequenced: peripheral blood. The receptors here all came from a human donor with active COVID-19. The donor label of this sample is uncertain.

CDR3 protein: CASSWTGGGSGANVLTF. In DNA form, the CDR3 reads TGCGCCAGCAGCTGGACAGGGGGTGGCTCTGGGGCCAACGTCCTGACTTTC. The gene calls are TRBV5-1 and TRBJ2-6; 10 nucleotides match TRBD1. Germline values: CDR1 SGHRS, CDR2 YFSETQ. Trimming took 3 bases from V and 0 from J; bases not matched to a gene: 3. The CDR3 length is 17 residues.

The rearrangement uses TRBV5-4 and TRBJ2-5; TRBD2 matches at 7 bases. V trimming: 1 base; J trimming: 3 bases; junction bases outside the gene matches: 3. The CDR3 spans 14 residues. Germline V gene sequence: CDR1 SGHNT, CDR2 YYREEE (reference sequence). The CDR3 DNA sequence: TGTGCCAGCAGCTTGAGTCTAGCGGAAGAGACCCAGTACTTC. This codes for CASSLSLAEETQYF. Variable domain in full (rest from reference TRBV5-4 and TRBJ2-5): ETGVTQSPTHLIKTRGQQVTLRCSSQSGHNTVSWYQQALGQGPQFIFQYYREEENGRGNFPPRFSGLQFPNYSSELNVNALELDDSALYLCASSLSLAEETQYFGPGTRLLVL.

The genes are TRBV2 and TRBJ1-6; D remains ambiguous. This CDR3 is built from 14 residues. Germline CDR1 SNHLY, CDR2 FYNNEI. Between the trimmed V and J ends, which lost 2 bases and 6 bases, there was a span of 8 bases. The CDR3 region has the DNA TGTGCCAGCAGTGAATGGGAGGGTAATTCACCCCTCCACTTT. Protein sequence: CASSEWEGNSPLHF.

The count of this clone is one. The genes are TRBV7-8 and TRBJ2-2; TRBD1 is a possible D gene (7 bases). CDR1 is SGHVS, CDR2 FQNEAQ, per germline. With 5 bases removed from V and 2 bases from J, the gap between germline ends came to 15 bases. The CDR3 totals 16 residues. CDR3 amino acids: CASSTPEGANTGELFF. CDR3 DNA: TGTGCCAGCAGCACCCCGGAGGGGGCAAACACCGGGGAGCTGTTTTTT.

This sequence joins TRBV4-1 and TRBJ2-7; D remains ambiguous. The V and J ends lost 1 base and 5 bases respectively, with 3 bases between them. This CDR3 is 11 amino acids long. Germline V CDR1 and CDR2: MGHRA, YSYEKL. DNA of the CDR3: TGCGCCAGCAGCCAAGGTAACGAGCAGTACTTC. This translates into CASSQGNEQYF.

V is TRBV19 and J is TRBJ2-5; 14 bases are shared with TRBD2. Trimming removed 6 bases from V and 5 bases from J; junction bases left unmatched: 5. Germline V gene data show CDR1 as LNHDA and CDR2 as SQIVND (reference sequence). There are 15 residues in the CDR3. CDR3: CASRRTSGGPETQYF. In nucleotides, the CDR3 is TGTGCCAGTAGGAGGACTAGCGGGGGGCCGGAGACCCAGTACTTC.

The chain recombines TRBV4-1 with TRBJ1-6, with TRBD1 as a possible D gene (5 bases). This CDR3 contains 15 residues. V lost 1 base, J lost 7 bases, and 11 bases lay in between. The germline CDR1 and CDR2 sequences are MGHRA and YSYEKL. CDR3 DNA sequence: TGCGCCAGCAGCCAAGGACAGACCAAGAATTCACCCCTCCACTTT. This encodes CASSQGQTKNSPLHF.

CDR3 region: CASRTLGRNYGYTF. The CDR3 bases are TGCGCCAGCAGAACTTTGGGCCGGAACTATGGCTACACCTTC. The rearrangement joins TRBV5-1 to TRBJ1-2, with D unresolved. V shed 5 bases and J shed 2 bases, with 13 bases lying between them. CDR1 is SGHRS and CDR2 is YFSETQ in the germline V gene. There are 14 residues in the CDR3.

CDR3 DNA: TGTGCCAGCAGCCCCCAGACACTCTCGGGGTATGGCTACACCTTC. It encodes CASSPQTLSGYGYTF. The genes are TRBV9 and TRBJ1-2; no firm D call. The germline V gene has CDR1 SGDLS and CDR2 YYNGEE. Trimming shortened V by 4 bases and J by 5 bases, and 18 bases separated the two germline ends. The CDR3 is 15 residues long.

This clone was detected once. This sequence joins TRBV10-3 and TRBJ2-1; 8 nucleotides agree with TRBD2. J gave up 8 bases and V 2 bases, and 8 bases lay outside the gene matches. CDR1 ENHRY and CDR2 SYGVKD come from the germline V gene. The CDR3 runs 15 residues. In DNA form, the CDR3 reads TGTGCCATCAGTGAGCGGGGGGGGATTTTTGATGAGCAGTTCTTC. It codes for CAISERGGIFDEQFF.

The genes are TRBV28 and TRBJ2-7, with D perhaps matching TRBD1 (7 bases). Trimming took off 5 bases at V and 1 base at J, with 18 bases between the two ends. The CDR3 is made up of 16 amino acids. Germline lookup yields CDR1 MDHEN and CDR2 SYDVKM. The CDR3 reads CASSRAGTVLSYEQYF. CDR3 coding DNA: TGTGCCAGCAGTCGGGCGGGGACAGTCCTTTCCTACGAGCAGTACTTC.

This clone was recorded only once. The chain employs TRBV18 and TRBJ1-2; D might be TRBD1 (5 bases). The germline V and J ends were trimmed by 0 bases and 3 bases, with 8 bases remaining between them. CDR1 is KGHSH and CDR2 is LQKENI in the germline V gene. There are 14 residues in the CDR3. CDR3 residues: CASSPPLQDYGYTF. CDR3 nucleotides: TGTGCCAGCTCACCACCGTTACAGGACTATGGCTACACCTTC.

The chain joins TRBV10-1 to TRBJ2-5, with D perhaps matching TRBD1 (6 bases). The CDR3 runs 14 residues. From germline, CDR1 is WNHNN and CDR2 SYGVQD (reference sequence). Trimming took off 7 bases at V and 2 bases at J, with 14 bases between the two ends. The CDR3 sequence: CASTYPTGQETQYF. The CDR3 region has the DNA TGCGCCAGCACCTACCCGACAGGTCAAGAGACCCAGTACTTC.

The sample holds a few counts of this clone. The chain couples TRBV4-3 to TRBJ2-2; 7 positions agree with TRBD1. The CDR3 totals 15 residues. CDR1 is LGHNA, CDR2 YSLEER, per germline. V lost 2 bases to trimming and J lost 6 bases; unmatched junction nucleotides: 6. CDR3 region: CASSQTDRAPGELFF. CDR3 nucleotides: TGCGCCAGCAGCCAAACTGACAGGGCCCCCGGGGAGCTGTTTTTT.

CDR3 residues: CASSRDARGYSNQPQHF. Written as DNA, the CDR3 is TGTGCCAGCAGCAGAGACGCTCGGGGATATAGCAATCAGCCCCAGCATTTT. This chain joins TRBV11-2 and TRBJ1-5; D is unclear. Germline values: CDR1 SGHAT, CDR2 FQNNGV. V dropped 5 bases and J dropped 0 bases, with 17 bases sitting between them. The CDR3 is 17 amino acids.

V usage is TRBV19 and J usage is TRBJ1-1; the match to TRBD1 covers 10 bases. Germline assignment: CDR1 LNHDA and CDR2 SQIVND (reference sequence). Germline trimming cut 10 bases from V and 11 bases from J; bases unmatched to any gene: 19. This CDR3 is 15 amino acids long. CDR3 region: CATQRGQGTIVGAFF. Written as DNA, the CDR3 is TGTGCCACGCAGCGGGGACAGGGGACGATCGTGGGCGCTTTCTTT.

The chain has TRBV6-5 and TRBJ2-1, with 9 bases identical to TRBD1. The CDR3 is 14 amino acids. The V segment lost 6 bases and the J segment 7 bases; nucleotides outside the gene matches: 7. Germline assignment: CDR1 MNHEY and CDR2 SVGAGI. The CDR3 nucleotides read TGTGCCAGCAGAGGACAGGGGAAAGGGAATGAGCAGTTCTTC. Protein sequence: CASRGQGKGNEQFF.

The chain joins TRBV5-5 to TRBJ1-1; D gene unclear. Germline CDR1 and CDR2: SGHKS and YYEKEE (reference sequence). The ends were cut back, 2 bases at V and 2 bases at J, with 10 bases in the middle. CDR3 size: 14 residues. CDR3 sequence (DNA): TGTGCCAGCAGCTTAATAACAATAAACACTGAAGCTTTCTTT. Translated, it gives CASSLITINTEAFF.

This clone was observed once. This sequence joins TRBV7-9 and TRBJ1-6, with 8 bases that match TRBD1. Per the germline V gene, CDR1 is SEHNR and CDR2 is FQNEAQ (reference sequence). The CDR3 is made up of 16 amino acids. V was clipped by 1 base and J by 9 bases; unmatched bases: 8. The CDR3 protein is CASSLVTGQARSPLHF. CDR3 sequence (DNA): TGTGCCAGCAGCTTAGTCACGGGACAGGCTCGTTCACCCCTCCACTTT.

The chain uses TRBV6-5 and TRBJ2-7, with D possibly TRBD1 on 5 matching bases. The CDR3 totals 12 residues. V lost 7 bases to trimming and J lost 2 bases, with 9 bases between them. Germline lookup yields CDR1 MNHEY and CDR2 SVGAGI. CDR3 sequence (DNA): TGTGCCAGCACAAGGGGAACCTACGAGCAGTACTTC. Translation: CASTRGTYEQYF.

The V gene is TRBV4-1, the J gene TRBJ2-2; D may be TRBD1 (6 bases). Germline CDR1 reads MGHRA; CDR2 reads YSYEKL. The CDR3 has 18 amino acids. Trimming took off 4 bases at V and 0 bases at J, with 18 bases between the two ends. CDR3 coding DNA: TGCGCCAGCAGCCTAGCCGGACAGTACTACGCGAACACCGGGGAGCTGTTTTTT. This gives the protein CASSLAGQYYANTGELFF.

The V call is TRBV6-2 or TRBV6-3, the J call TRBJ2-3; the D is unclear. V was trimmed by 2 bases and J by 0 bases, leaving 9 bases between them. This CDR3 is 15 amino acids long. Germline-derived CDR1 and CDR2 are MNHEY and SVGEGT. The CDR3 DNA is TGTGCCAGCAGTTACAGGAGACTTAGCACAGATACGCAGTATTTT. It codes for CASSYRRLSTDTQYF.

The genes are TRBV18 and TRBJ2-7, with D perhaps TRBD2 (5 bases). Trimming pared 4 bases from V and 2 bases from J, leaving 15 bases between. Germline CDR1 reads KGHSH; CDR2 reads LQKENI. The CDR3 has 15 amino acids. In nucleotides, the CDR3 is TGTGCCAGCTCACGTTCCGGCAGACTAACCTACGAGCAGTACTTC. Translating gives CASSRSGRLTYEQYF.

The genes are TRBV24-1 and TRBJ2-2; TRBD2 matches at 10 bases. Germline-derived CDR1 and CDR2 are KGHDR and SFDVKD. The CDR3 runs to 16 residues. With 3 bases clipped from V and 1 base from J, the junction kept 1 base outside the gene matches. The CDR3 loop is CATSDASGGNTGELFF. DNA of the CDR3: TGTGCCACCAGTGATGCTAGCGGGGGGAACACCGGGGAGCTGTTTTTT.

The sample holds a few counts of this clone. The CDR3 sequence: CASSQELLAGSSYEQYF. The CDR3 bases are TGTGCCAGCAGCCAAGAACTACTAGCGGGGAGCTCCTACGAGCAGTACTTC. The chain has TRBV4-2 and TRBJ2-7; TRBD2 matches at 10 bases. This CDR3 contains 17 residues. After removal of 0 bases from V and 0 bases from J, the junction contained 5 bases not matched to a gene. Germline lookup yields CDR1 LGHNA and CDR2 YNFKEQ.

The CDR3: CASSSRTGRTDTQYF. The CDR3 region has the DNA TGTGCCAGCAGCTCCCGGACAGGTCGCACAGATACGCAGTATTTT. The rearrangement joins TRBV11-2 to TRBJ2-3; 7 bases are shared with TRBD1. Trimming took 4 bases from V and 1 from J; bases not matched to a gene: 5. The CDR3 spans 15 residues. The V gene's germline CDR1 is SGHAT and CDR2 FQNNGV.